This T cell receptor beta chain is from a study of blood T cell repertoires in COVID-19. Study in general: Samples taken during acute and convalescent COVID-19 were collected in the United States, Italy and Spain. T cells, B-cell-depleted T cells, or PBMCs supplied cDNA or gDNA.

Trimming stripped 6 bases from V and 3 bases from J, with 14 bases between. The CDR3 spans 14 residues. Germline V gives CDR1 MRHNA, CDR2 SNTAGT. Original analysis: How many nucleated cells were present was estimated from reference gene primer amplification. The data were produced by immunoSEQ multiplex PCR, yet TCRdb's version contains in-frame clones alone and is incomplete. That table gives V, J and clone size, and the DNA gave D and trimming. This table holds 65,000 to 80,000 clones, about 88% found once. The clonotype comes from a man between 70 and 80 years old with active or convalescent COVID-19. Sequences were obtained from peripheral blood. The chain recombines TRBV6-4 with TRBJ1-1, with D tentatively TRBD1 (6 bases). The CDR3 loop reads CASRATGDYTEAFF. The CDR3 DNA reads TGTGCCAGCAGGGCGACAGGAGACTACACTGAAGCTTTCTTT.